These 32 T cell receptor beta chains came from one sample sequenced in a study of CD8 T cells in Susac syndrome. cDNA came from about 0.5 to 1 ug RNA primed by random hexamers. Using its own MiXCR run on the immunoSEQ multiplex PCR reads, TCRdb lists one record per CDR3 protein. The repertoire consists of around 220,000 distinct CDR3 sequences, with about 93% occurring once and the leading ten covering less than 0.15%. The sequenced material came from CD8+ T cells from PBMCs. The receptors here all came from a human donor with multiple sclerosis.

The V and J genes are TRBV12-3 or TRBV12-4 and TRBJ1-4, with 8 bases aligning to TRBD1. CDR3 length: 15 amino acids. J was trimmed by 7 bases and V by 4 bases; bases with no gene match: 8. DNA for the CDR3: TGTGCCAGCAGTTGGACAGGGTCGGATATTGAAAAACTGTTTTTT. This gives the protein CASSWTGSDIEKLFF.

V and J are TRBV9 and TRBJ2-7; 7 bases are a match to TRBD1. The CDR3 runs to 14 residues. Trimming at V came to 7 bases and at J to 3 bases, leaving 10 bases not matched to a gene. In germline, CDR1 is SGDLS, CDR2 YYNGEE. In nucleotides, the CDR3 is TGTGCCAGCGGACCCGGGACAGTCAACTACGAGCAGTACTTC. This translates into CASGPGTVNYEQYF.

The count of this clonotype is one. DNA for the CDR3: TGTGCCAGCAGCGTAGGGGGCAGGGGGGGAGGCACAGATACGCAGTATTTT. Amino acid sequence: CASSVGGRGGGTDTQYF. The chain has TRBV9 and TRBJ2-3, with D perhaps given as TRBD1 or TRBD2 (7 bases each). The CDR3 has 17 amino acids. V lost 0 bases and J lost 1, with 15 bases in between. The germline V gene encodes CDR1 SGDLS and CDR2 YYNGEE. The variable domain in full, with the rest retrieved from reference TRBV9 and TRBJ2-3, is DSGVTQTPKHLITATGQRVTLRCSPRSGDLSVYWYQQSLDQGLQFLIQYYNGEERAKGNILERFSAQQFPDLHSELNLSSLELGDSALYFCASSVGGRGGGTDTQYFGPGTRLTVL.

This chain's CDR3 is CASSQSGTRLTGELFF. The CDR3 DNA sequence: TGCGCCAGCAGCCAATCAGGGACTCGTCTCACCGGGGAGCTGTTTTTT. This chain uses TRBV4-3 with TRBJ2-2, with D maybe TRBD2 (6 bases). Germline CDR1 LGHNA, CDR2 YSLEER. The length of the CDR3 is 16 residues. Trimming cost V 2 bases and J 4 bases, with 14 bases left between them.

DNA for the CDR3: TGCGCCAGCAGCCAAGACCCAGACCCCGGACTAGGTCTCGAGCAGTACTTC. Its translation is CASSQDPDPGLGLEQYF. The rearrangement uses TRBV4-3 and TRBJ2-7, with TRBD2 matching over 7 bases. The V gene end was trimmed by 0 bases and the J gene end by 6 bases; junction bases not matched to a gene: 14. CDR3 length equals 17 residues. From germline, CDR1 is LGHNA and CDR2 YSLEER.

The V and J genes are TRBV9 and TRBJ2-7; the D gene is possibly TRBD2 (6 bases). The CDR3 contains 14 residues. CDR1 SGDLS and CDR2 YYNGEE come from the germline V gene. Trimming removed 3 bases at V and 0 bases at J, with 10 bases between. CDR3 protein: CASSDSGHSYEQYF. CDR3 nucleotide sequence: TGTGCCAGCAGCGACAGCGGGCACTCCTACGAGCAGTACTTC. The full variable domain, completed using reference TRBV9 and TRBJ2-7, is DSGVTQTPKHLITATGQRVTLRCSPRSGDLSVYWYQQSLDQGLQFLIQYYNGEERAKGNILERFSAQQFPDLHSELNLSSLELGDSALYFCASSDSGHSYEQYFGPGTRLTVT.

This chain uses TRBV6-5 with TRBJ1-1; D is perhaps TRBD1 (6 bases). Germline V lookup: CDR1 MNHEY, CDR2 SVGAGI. The CDR3 extends over 11 amino acids. With 10 bases removed from V and 7 bases from J, the gap between germline ends came to 13 bases. Here the CDR3 DNA reads TGTGCCACCCGACAGGCCATTGAAGCTTTCTTT. It specifies CATRQAIEAFF.

DNA for the CDR3: TGTGCCAGCAACTCTCGGACAGGGCCCGCGAACACCGGGGAGCTGTTTTTT. It codes for CASNSRTGPANTGELFF. The V gene is TRBV7-8, the J gene TRBJ2-2; 8 nucleotides align to TRBD1. The trim removed 7 bases at V and 0 bases at J, leaving 10 bases unmatched. Germline V CDR1 and CDR2: SGHVS, FQNEAQ. This CDR3 spans 17 amino acids.

V and J are TRBV11-2 and TRBJ1-1, with D unresolved. CDR1 is SGHAT and CDR2 is FQNNGV in the germline V gene. This CDR3 spans 15 amino acids. V lost 5 bases, J lost 0 bases, and 13 bases lay in between. The CDR3 reads CASSPDGLMNTEAFF. CDR3 coding DNA: TGTGCCAGCAGCCCCGACGGACTAATGAACACTGAAGCTTTCTTT.

The chain links TRBV30 to TRBJ2-1; TRBD2 matches 8 bases. After removal of 3 bases from V and 6 bases from J, the junction contained 7 bases not matched to a gene. From germline, CDR1 is GTSNPN and CDR2 SVGIG (reference sequence). The CDR3 covers 14 residues. CDR3 protein: CAWSAGTRLNEQFF. CDR3 DNA: TGTGCCTGGAGCGCCGGGACTAGACTCAATGAGCAGTTCTTC.

The chain uses TRBV12-3 or TRBV12-4 and TRBJ2-1; the D is unclear. Trimming pared 3 bases from V and 4 bases from J, leaving 7 bases between. This CDR3 has 13 residues. Here the CDR3 reads CASSFIGYNEQFF. CDR3 in DNA: TGTGCCAGCAGTTTTATCGGGTACAATGAGCAGTTCTTC.

The chain is built from TRBV27 and TRBJ2-3; 10 bases agree with TRBD1. J gave up 6 bases and V 5 bases, and 2 bases lay outside the gene matches. Germline CDR1 reads MNHEY; CDR2 reads SMNVEV (reference sequence). The CDR3 has 13 residues. This chain's CDR3 is CASSAGQGDTQYF. The DNA for the CDR3 is TGTGCCAGCAGTGCGGGACAGGGGGATACGCAGTATTTT.

The genes are TRBV12-3 or TRBV12-4 and TRBJ1-1, with TRBD1 matching 9 bases. Losses at the gene ends were 5 bases for V and 8 bases for J; bases not matched to a gene: 6. This CDR3 region has 13 residues. The CDR3 sequence is CASSPSGTGEAFF. CDR3 nucleotides: TGTGCCAGCAGTCCTTCCGGGACAGGGGAAGCTTTCTTT.

This chain links TRBV28 with TRBJ1-5, with 8 nucleotides matching TRBD1. The CDR3 covers 14 residues. V lost 2 bases to trimming and J lost 5 bases; unmatched junction nucleotides: 2. Germline CDR1 is MDHEN and CDR2 is SYDVKM. The CDR3 region is CASSLDRGHQPQHF. CDR3 sequence (DNA): TGTGCCAGCAGTTTAGACAGGGGACATCAGCCCCAGCATTTT. The variable domain in full, completed from reference TRBV28 and TRBJ1-5, reads DVKVTQSSRYLVKRTGEKVFLECVQDMDHENMFWYRQDPGLGLRLIYFSYDVKMKEKGDIPEGYSVSREKKERFSLILESASTNQTSMYLCASSLDRGHQPQHFGDGTRLSIL.

This chain links TRBV6-2 or TRBV6-3 with TRBJ1-5; the match to TRBD1 covers 8 bases. From germline, CDR1 is MNHEY and CDR2 SVGEGT. The CDR3 spans 15 residues. The trim removed 5 bases at V and 3 bases at J, leaving 6 bases unmatched. CDR3 DNA: TGTGCCAGCAGTGCCGACAGGGGTGACAATCAGCCCCAGCATTTT. Its translation: CASSADRGDNQPQHF.

The chain combines TRBV2 with TRBJ2-7, with D unresolved. The germline V gene encodes CDR1 SNHLY and CDR2 FYNNEI. This CDR3 contains 13 residues. V was cut by 7 bases and J by 0 bases, with 10 bases left in between. CDR3 nucleotide sequence: TGTGCCAGCACACGTCGGTTCTCCTACGAGCAGTACTTC. This sequence encodes CASTRRFSYEQYF.

This sequence joins TRBV27 and TRBJ2-3; 11 bases are a match to TRBD2. The trim removed 3 bases at V and 2 bases at J, leaving 4 bases unmatched. Germline CDR1 MNHEY, CDR2 SMNVEV (reference sequence). The CDR3 sequence is 16 residues long. As DNA, the CDR3 is TGTGCCAGCAGTTTGTCGACTAGCGGGGACACAGATACGCAGTATTTT. Protein: CASSLSTSGDTDTQYF.

The CDR3 sequence: CASSPHPSGDPYGYTF. In DNA, the CDR3 is TGTGCCAGCAGCCCTCACCCCTCAGGGGATCCCTATGGCTACACCTTC. This chain links TRBV7-3 with TRBJ1-2; D might be TRBD1 (6 bases). The germline V gene has CDR1 SGHTA and CDR2 FQGTGA. The CDR3 is 16 amino acids. V gave up 5 bases and J gave up 4 bases, with 20 bases separating them. Using reference TRBV7-3 and TRBJ1-2 for the parts outside the CDR3, the full variable domain is GAGVSQTPSNKVTEKGKYVELRCDPISGHTALYWYRQSLGQGPEFLIYFQGTGAADDSGLPNDRFFAVRPEGSVSTLKIQRTERGDSAVYLCASSPHPSGDPYGYTFGSGTRLTVV.

The gene calls are TRBV14 and TRBJ1-1; D is possibly TRBD1 (5 bases). Trimming pared 0 bases from V and 4 bases from J, leaving 15 bases between. Germline V gene lookup returns CDR1 SGHDN and CDR2 FVKESK. The CDR3 consists of 16 residues. The CDR3, as DNA: TGTGCCAGCAGCCAAGATAGGAGAGGGGTTGGCACTGAAGCTTTCTTT. This sequence encodes CASSQDRRGVGTEAFF.

The J gene is TRBJ2-7, the V gene TRBV7-3; D is unresolved. Looked up from germline, CDR1 is SGHTA and CDR2 is FQGTGA. The CDR3 loop spans 15 amino acids. Between the trimmed V and J ends, which lost 0 bases and 3 bases, there was a span of 12 bases. CDR3 in amino acids: CASSLTVGGGYEQYF. As DNA, the CDR3 is TGTGCCAGCAGCTTAACGGTGGGCGGCGGCTACGAGCAGTACTTC.

The V gene is TRBV4-2, the J gene TRBJ2-3, with TRBD2 matching over 12 bases. The CDR3 loop spans 18 amino acids. V lost 0 bases, J lost 0 bases, and 4 bases stayed unmatched. The germline gives CDR1 LGHNA, CDR2 YNFKEQ. The CDR3 sequence: CASSQDPLAGGSTDTQYF. The CDR3 DNA follows: TGTGCCAGCAGCCAAGACCCCCTAGCGGGAGGGAGCACAGATACGCAGTATTTT.

This chain uses TRBV9 with TRBJ2-7; D possibly corresponds to TRBD2 (6 bases). CDR1 and CDR2 from the germline V gene are SGDLS and YYNGEE. V was clipped by 6 bases and J by 1 base, with 11 bases between them. The CDR3 loop spans 13 amino acids. CDR3 loop: CASMGGDSYEQYF. In DNA form, the CDR3 reads TGTGCCAGCATGGGCGGGGATTCCTACGAGCAGTACTTC.

This clonotype has just one count. The CDR3 DNA follows: TGTGCCAGCAGTTTATTTAACACCGGGGAGCTGTTTTTT. Amino acid sequence: CASSLFNTGELFF. The chain uses TRBV12-3 or TRBV12-4 and TRBJ2-2; D gene ambiguous. The V end was cut by 2 bases, the J end by 2 bases, with 3 bases between. The CDR3 runs to 13 residues.

This chain uses TRBV29-1 with TRBJ2-7, with D perhaps TRBD1 or TRBD2 (5 bases each). Trimming cost V 7 bases and J 0 bases, with 16 bases left between them. Germline CDR1 reads SQVTM; CDR2 reads ANQGSEA. There are 14 residues in the CDR3. CDR3 nucleotide sequence: TGCAGCGCGCTAGGGACCCTCAGCTCCTACGAGCAGTACTTC. This codes for CSALGTLSSYEQYF.

The gene calls are TRBV20-1 and TRBJ2-3; no definite D call. The CDR3 runs 15 residues. Germline loops: CDR1 DFQATT, CDR2 SNEGSKA (reference sequence). The CDR3 DNA reads as TGCAGCGCTGTGGTTTCAGGTCCGTTCACAGATACGCAGTATTTT. Amino acid sequence: CSAVVSGPFTDTQYF.

V gene TRBV29-1 combines with J gene TRBJ2-1; D is undetermined. CDR1 is SQVTM and CDR2 is ANQGSEA in the germline V gene. V lost 6 bases and J 6 bases, leaving 21 bases between the germline ends. The CDR3 consists of 15 residues. The CDR3 is CSVDSSSGRFNEQFF. CDR3 bases: TGCAGCGTCGACTCTTCCTCGGGCCGATTCAATGAGCAGTTCTTC.

This chain connects TRBV27 to TRBJ2-7; the D call may be TRBD1 or TRBD2 (5 bases each). Germline V gene data show CDR1 as MNHEY and CDR2 as SMNVEV (reference sequence). Trimming stripped 2 bases from V and 2 bases from J, with 7 bases between. The CDR3 has 13 amino acids. In DNA, the CDR3 is TGTGCCAGCAGTTTAGGGGGAACCTACGAGCAGTACTTC. This sequence encodes CASSLGGTYEQYF.

V gene TRBV9 combines with J gene TRBJ2-1; TRBD2 might be the D (5 bases). From germline, CDR1 is SGDLS and CDR2 YYNGEE. Trimming shortened V by 6 bases and J by 0 bases, and 10 bases separated the two germline ends. The CDR3 contains 14 residues. CDR3 in DNA: TGTGCCAGCACACCGGAGGACTCCTACAATGAGCAGTTCTTC. Protein product: CASTPEDSYNEQFF.

The chain links TRBV11-1 to TRBJ2-3; D possibly matches TRBD1 or TRBD2 (5 bases each). This CDR3 spans 17 amino acids. Trimming took 5 bases from V and 1 from J, leaving 19 bases between them. The germline gives CDR1 SGHAT, CDR2 FQDESV (reference sequence). This CDR3 is CASSNTPRDVGTDTQYF. DNA for the CDR3: TGTGCCAGCAGCAACACCCCCCGGGACGTCGGCACAGATACGCAGTATTTT.

The chain carries TRBV7-3 and TRBJ2-1, with 11 bases matching TRBD2. J was trimmed by 7 bases and V by 4 bases; bases with no gene match: 12. This CDR3 comprises 17 residues. The germline V gene has CDR1 SGHTA and CDR2 FQGTGA. CDR3 sequence: CASSSHTTSGGVNEQFF. The CDR3 DNA sequence: TGTGCCAGCAGCTCCCACACAACTAGCGGGGGAGTGAATGAGCAGTTCTTC.

V usage is TRBV13 and J usage is TRBJ2-3; 7 positions agree with TRBD1. Germline V gives CDR1 PRHDT, CDR2 FYEKMQ (reference sequence). The length of the CDR3 is 15 residues. V was pared by 7 bases and J by 6 bases, with 13 bases of the junction left unmatched. CDR3 sequence: CASTPPTGERDTQYF. The CDR3 nucleotides read TGTGCCAGCACCCCCCCCACAGGGGAAAGGGATACGCAGTATTTT. Using reference TRBV13 and TRBJ2-3 for the parts outside the CDR3, the full variable domain is AAGVIQSPRHLIKEKRETATLKCYPIPRHDTVYWYQQGPGQDPQFLISFYEKMQSDKGSIPDRFSAQQFSDYHSELNMSSLELGDSALYFCASTPPTGERDTQYFGPGTRLTVL.

The chain combines TRBV12-3 or TRBV12-4 with TRBJ1-2; D ambiguous. V lost 6 bases to trimming and J lost 8 bases, with 25 bases between them. CDR3 size: 16 residues. This chain's CDR3 is CASSTGVERAGGGYTF. CDR3 nucleotides: TGTGCCAGCAGCACCGGAGTCGAAAGGGCCGGCGGCGGCTACACCTTC.